This T cell receptor beta chain was observed in a study of blood T cell repertoires in COVID-19 (TCRdb year 2020). Regarding the complete study: The collaborator samples originated in the United States, Italy and Spain and spanned the acute and convalescent phases of COVID-19. The prospective study material was composed of cDNA or gDNA derived from T cells, B-cell-depleted T cells, or PBMCs. Subjects who had been exposed to COVID-19, were actively infected with it, or had recovered from it provided the deeply sampled blood TCRbeta repertoires that made up the dataset. The repertoires were made available in a free public database intended to serve as a resource for research on the immune response to SARS-CoV-2. Samples were obtained from the ongoing ImmuneRACE study (first 160 participants) and from about 1,300 subjects provided by 6 global collaborators. Nearly every sample came with metadata listing a de-identified subject ID, COVID-19 status, age in years and sex. HLA class I and class II types, where available, came from metadata supplied by the sample provider rather than from assay-based typing. Findings and caveats that apply to the study as a whole: The amount of clinical and demographic metadata varied by source and participant and was provided uncurated.

V loses 4 bases, J loses 7 bases, and the germline ends lie 11 bases apart. The CDR3 holds 12 amino acids from the cysteine to the phenylalanine. The sequence is cut down to CDR3 DNA, 36 bases in frame from base 1. CDR1 and CDR2 are read off the germline V gene as SGDLS and YYNGEE. In the prospective study, participants were about 18 to 100 years old, resided in 24 geographic areas of the United States, and were enrolled through a virtual design. In the prospective study, participants were assigned to cohorts based on the clinical history participants reported in a screening survey and a study questionnaire. For ImmuneRACE Cohort 3, a participant was defined as recovered based on two consecutive negative NP/OP PCR tests, clearance by a healthcare professional, or resolution of symptoms. In the prospective study, whole blood, serum and a nasopharyngeal or oropharyngeal swab were collected from each participant by mobile phlebotomists. Participants in the prospective study had the option to provide additional blood draws and questionnaires over a roughly two-month period. Prospective study blood samples were shipped either frozen or at room temperature before DNA extraction.

Points on this clone: Its antigen is unknown. No much larger clone exists at a distance of one base, and base qualities are not known.

TCRbeta CDR3 regions were amplified from genomic DNA using the immunoSEQ Assay, a bias-controlled multiplex PCR. In the original analysis: The number of nucleated cells in each sample was estimated by amplification of reference gene primers within the assay. Sequence reads were collapsed and filtered to measure the absolute abundance of every unique TCRbeta CDR3 rearrangement. For each sample, productive Simpson clonality was calculated as the square root of Simpson's diversity index over productive rearrangements. The table was pulled from immuneACCESS by TCRdb, which kept in-frame rearrangements only. Such tables lose some clones; where checked, under half of the loss comes from unresolved V genes, and the rest has no known cause. V and J calls plus clone size are reproduced from that table; the DNA served to infer D and trimming. For this sample the table gives some 340,000 clones, of which 80% to 85% were detected only once. Over 4.5% of the sample rests with the top ten.

The V and J segments used are TRBV9 and TRBJ1-1; a weak D assignment points to TRBD1 (5 bases agree). The specimen was PBMCs or T cells enriched from blood (not recorded which). The clonotype originates from a woman in her forties or fifties who had recovered from COVID-19. The CDR3 protein: CASSRGAGEAFF. The nucleotide sequence reads as follows: TGTGCCAGCAGCCGTGGGGCCGGTGAAGCTTTCTTT.